This T cell receptor beta chain comes out of a study of blood T cell repertoires in COVID-19. Across the study: Donors in the United States, Italy and Spain gave samples during acute or convalescent COVID-19. Sources were T cells, B-cell-depleted T cells, or PBMCs; the material itself was cDNA or gDNA.

Study processing details: Estimation of nucleated cell counts relied on the amplification of reference gene primers. Profiling relied on immunoSEQ multiplex PCR, and the TCRdb table lists in-frame clones only, not all of them. That table supplies the V and J calls and clone size; D and trimming were determined from the DNA. The sample contains about 120,000 clones, about four fifths of which appear only once. The CDR3 contains 14 residues. J lost 4 bases, V lost 4 bases, and 6 bases had no gene match. Germline CDR1 and CDR2: SGHRS and YFSETQ. The source of this sequence is a woman in her seventies with acute or convalescent COVID-19. The V gene is TRBV5-1, the J gene TRBJ1-1, with TRBD1 matching over 8 bases. The sequenced sample was peripheral blood. The CDR3 spells CASSATGGPTEAFF. As DNA, the CDR3 is TGCGCCAGCAGCGCTACAGGGGGTCCCACTGAAGCTTTCTTT. Supplemented by reference TRBV5-1 and TRBJ1-1, the full variable domain reads KAGVTQTPRYLIKTRGQQVTLSCSPISGHRSVSWYQQTPGQGLQFLFEYFSETQRNKGNFPGRFSGRQFSNSRSEMNVSTLELGDSALYLCASSATGGPTEAFFGQGTRLTVV.